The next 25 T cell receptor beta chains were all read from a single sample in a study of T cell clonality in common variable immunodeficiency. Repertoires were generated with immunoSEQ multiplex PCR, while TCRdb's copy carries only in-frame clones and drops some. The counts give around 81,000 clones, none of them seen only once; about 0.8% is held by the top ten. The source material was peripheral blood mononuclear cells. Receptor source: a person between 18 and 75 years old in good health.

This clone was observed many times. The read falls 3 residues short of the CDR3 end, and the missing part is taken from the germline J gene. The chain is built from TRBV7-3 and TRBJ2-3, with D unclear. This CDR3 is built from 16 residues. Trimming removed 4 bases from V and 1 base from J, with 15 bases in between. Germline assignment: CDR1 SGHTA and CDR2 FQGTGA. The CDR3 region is CASSYPYHLRTDTQYF. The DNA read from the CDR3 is TGTGCCAGCAGCTATCCTTACCACCTACGCACAGATACG.

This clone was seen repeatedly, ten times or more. CDR3 DNA (partial): TGTGCTAGTGGACTTCCGAGCTTTGAG. Its protein product is CASGLPSFE. The complete CDR3 protein is CASGLPSFEQFF. The rearrangement links TRBV12-5 to TRBJ2-1; D unclear. With the read ending 3 residues before the CDR3 end, the germline J gene is used to fill in that end. The germline CDR1 and CDR2 sequences are LGHNT and FRNRAP. Deletions cut 6 bases from V and 9 bases from J, with 12 bases between. The CDR3 contains 12 residues.

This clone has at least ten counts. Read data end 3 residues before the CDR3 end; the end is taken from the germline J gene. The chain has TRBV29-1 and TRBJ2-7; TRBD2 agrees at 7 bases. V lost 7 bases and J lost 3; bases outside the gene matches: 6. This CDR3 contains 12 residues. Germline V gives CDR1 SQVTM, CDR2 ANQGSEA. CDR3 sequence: CSASPGGYEQYF. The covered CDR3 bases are TGCAGCGCAAGTCCGGGGGGCTACGAG.

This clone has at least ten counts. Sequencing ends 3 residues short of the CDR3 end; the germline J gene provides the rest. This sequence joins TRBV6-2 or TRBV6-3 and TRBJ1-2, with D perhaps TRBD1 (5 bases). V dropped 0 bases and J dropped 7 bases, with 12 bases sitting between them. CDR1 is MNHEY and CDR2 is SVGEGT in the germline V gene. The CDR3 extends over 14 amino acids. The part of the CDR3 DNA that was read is TGTGCCAGCAGTTACTCGAGTAGGGGCGGTGGC. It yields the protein CASSYSSRGGG. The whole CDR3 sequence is CASSYSSRGGGYTF.

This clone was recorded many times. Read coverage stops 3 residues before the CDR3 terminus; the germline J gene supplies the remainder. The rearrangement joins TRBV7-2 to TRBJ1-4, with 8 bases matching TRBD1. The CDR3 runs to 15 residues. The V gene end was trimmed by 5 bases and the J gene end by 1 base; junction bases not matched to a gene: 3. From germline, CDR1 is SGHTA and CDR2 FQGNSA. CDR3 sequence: CASSPTGGTNEKLFF. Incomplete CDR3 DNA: TGTGCCAGCAGCCCTACAGGGGGAACTAATGAAAAA.

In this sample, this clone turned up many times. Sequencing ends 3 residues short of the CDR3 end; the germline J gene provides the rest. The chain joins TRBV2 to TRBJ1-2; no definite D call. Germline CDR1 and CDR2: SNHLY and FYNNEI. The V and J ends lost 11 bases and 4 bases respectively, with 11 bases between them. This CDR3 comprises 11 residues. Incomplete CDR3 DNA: TGTGCCGGCCGCGGACTCTATGGC. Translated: CAGRGLYG. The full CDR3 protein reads CAGRGLYGYTF.

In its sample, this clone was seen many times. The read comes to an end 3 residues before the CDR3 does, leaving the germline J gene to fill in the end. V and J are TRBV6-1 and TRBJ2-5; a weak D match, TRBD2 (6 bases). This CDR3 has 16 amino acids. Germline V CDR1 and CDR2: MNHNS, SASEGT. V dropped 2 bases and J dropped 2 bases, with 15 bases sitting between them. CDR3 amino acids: CASSEQSSGLQETQYF. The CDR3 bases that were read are TGTGCCAGCAGTGAACAGAGTAGCGGATTACAAGAGACC.

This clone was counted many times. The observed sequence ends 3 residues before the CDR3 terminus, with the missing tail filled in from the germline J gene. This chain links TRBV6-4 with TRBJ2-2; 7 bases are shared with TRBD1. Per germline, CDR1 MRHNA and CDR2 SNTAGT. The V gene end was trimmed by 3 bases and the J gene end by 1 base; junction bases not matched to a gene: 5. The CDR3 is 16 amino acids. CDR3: CASSDLNRGNTGELFF. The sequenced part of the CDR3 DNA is TGTGCCAGCAGTGATTTGAACAGGGGGAACACCGGGGAG.

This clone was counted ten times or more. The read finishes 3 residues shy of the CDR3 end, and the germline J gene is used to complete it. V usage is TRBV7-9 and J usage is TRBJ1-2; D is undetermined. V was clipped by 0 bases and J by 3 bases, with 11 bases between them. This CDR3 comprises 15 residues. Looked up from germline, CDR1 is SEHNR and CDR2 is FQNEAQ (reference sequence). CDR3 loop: CASSLAVGLDYGYTF. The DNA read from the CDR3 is TGTGCCAGCAGCTTAGCGGTAGGGTTGGACTATGGC. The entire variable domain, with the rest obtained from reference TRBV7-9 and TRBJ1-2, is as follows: DTGVSQNPRHKITKRGQNVTFRCDPISEHNRLYWYRQTLGQGPEFLTYFQNEAQLEKSRLLSDRFSAERPKGSFSTLEIQRTEQGDSAMYLCASSLAVGLDYGYTFGSGTRLTVV.

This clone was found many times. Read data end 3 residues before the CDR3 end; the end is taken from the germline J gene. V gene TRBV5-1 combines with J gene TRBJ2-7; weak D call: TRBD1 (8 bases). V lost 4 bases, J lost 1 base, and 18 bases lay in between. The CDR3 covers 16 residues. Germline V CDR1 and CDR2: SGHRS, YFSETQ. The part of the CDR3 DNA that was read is TGCGCCAGCAGCCCATTACAGGGGGGGGTGTCCTACGAG. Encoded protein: CASSPLQGGVSYE. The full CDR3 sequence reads CASSPLQGGVSYEQYF.

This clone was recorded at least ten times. The sequenced CDR3 bases are TGTGCCAGCAGCGCGGAGGACAGGCGAAGCACC. It specifies CASSAEDRRST. The full CDR3 protein is CASSAEDRRSTIYF. The chain links TRBV9 to TRBJ1-3; 7 nucleotides align to TRBD1. The CDR3 end falls 3 residues outside the read, so it is completed with the germline J gene. V trimming: 3 bases; J trimming: 9 bases; junction bases outside the gene matches: 9. The CDR3 is 14 amino acids. Germline-derived CDR1 and CDR2 are SGDLS and YYNGEE.

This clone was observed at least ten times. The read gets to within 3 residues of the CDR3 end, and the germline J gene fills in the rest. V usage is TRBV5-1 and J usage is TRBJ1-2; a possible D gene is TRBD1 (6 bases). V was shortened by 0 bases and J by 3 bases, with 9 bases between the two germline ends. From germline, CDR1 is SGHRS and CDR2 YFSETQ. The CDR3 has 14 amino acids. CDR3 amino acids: CASSLDRADYGYTF. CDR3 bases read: TGCGCCAGCAGCTTGGACAGGGCCGACTATGGC. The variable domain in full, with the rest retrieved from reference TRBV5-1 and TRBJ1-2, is KAGVTQTPRYLIKTRGQQVTLSCSPISGHRSVSWYQQTPGQGLQFLFEYFSETQRNKGNFPGRFSGRQFSNSRSEMNVSTLELGDSALYLCASSLDRADYGYTFGSGTRLTVV.

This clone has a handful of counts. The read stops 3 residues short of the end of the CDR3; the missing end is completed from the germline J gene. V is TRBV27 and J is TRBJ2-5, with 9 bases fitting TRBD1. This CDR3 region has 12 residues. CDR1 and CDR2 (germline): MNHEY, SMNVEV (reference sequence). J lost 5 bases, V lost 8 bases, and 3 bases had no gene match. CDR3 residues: CASGTGLETQYF. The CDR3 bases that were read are TGTGCCAGCGGGACAGGGCTTGAGACC.

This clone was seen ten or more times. This CDR3 is CASSIRPGTEAFF. The CDR3 bases that were read are TGTGCCAGTAGTATCCGCCCGGGCACTGAA. This chain joins TRBV19 and TRBJ1-1; no clear D. The missing CDR3 end, 3 residues past where the read stops, is filled in from the germline J gene. V was trimmed by 3 bases and J by 4 bases, leaving 9 bases between them. Germline CDR1 reads LNHDA; CDR2 reads SQIVND (reference sequence). CDR3 size: 13 residues.

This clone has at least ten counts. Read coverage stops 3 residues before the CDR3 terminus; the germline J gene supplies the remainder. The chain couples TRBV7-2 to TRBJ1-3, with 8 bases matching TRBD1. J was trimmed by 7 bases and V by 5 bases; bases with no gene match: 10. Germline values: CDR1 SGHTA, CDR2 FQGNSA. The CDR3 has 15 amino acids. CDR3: CASSIGQGGRNTIYF. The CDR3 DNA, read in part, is TGTGCCAGCAGCATCGGACAGGGAGGGAGGAACACC. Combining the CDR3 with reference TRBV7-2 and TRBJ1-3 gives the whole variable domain GAGVSQSPSNKVTEKGKDVELRCDPISGHTALYWYRQSLGQGLEFLIYFQGNSAPDKSGLPSDRFSAERTGGSVSTLTIQRTQQEDSAVYLCASSIGQGGRNTIYFGEGSWLTVV.

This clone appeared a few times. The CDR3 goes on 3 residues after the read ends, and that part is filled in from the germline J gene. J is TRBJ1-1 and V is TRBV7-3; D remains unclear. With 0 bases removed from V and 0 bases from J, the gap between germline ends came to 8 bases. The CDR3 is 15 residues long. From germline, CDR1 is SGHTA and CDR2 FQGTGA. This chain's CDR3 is CASSLTGRMNTEAFF. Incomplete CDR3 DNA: TGTGCCAGCAGCTTAACGGGCAGAATGAACACTGAA.

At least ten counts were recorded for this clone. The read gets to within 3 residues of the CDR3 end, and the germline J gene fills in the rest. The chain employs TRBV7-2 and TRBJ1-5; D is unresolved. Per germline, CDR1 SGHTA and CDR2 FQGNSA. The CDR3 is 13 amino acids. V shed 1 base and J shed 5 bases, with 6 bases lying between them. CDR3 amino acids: CASSLVQDQPQHF. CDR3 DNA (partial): TGTGCCAGCAGCTTAGTTCAGGATCAGCCC.

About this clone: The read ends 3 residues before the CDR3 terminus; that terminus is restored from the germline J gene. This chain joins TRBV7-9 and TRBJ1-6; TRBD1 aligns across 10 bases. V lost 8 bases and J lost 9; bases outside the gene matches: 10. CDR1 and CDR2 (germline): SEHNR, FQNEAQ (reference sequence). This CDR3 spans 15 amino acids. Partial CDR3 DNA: TGTGCCAGCGGCTCCTCCAGGGACAGGGGTTCACCC. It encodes CASGSSRDRGSP. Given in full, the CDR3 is CASGSSRDRGSPLHF. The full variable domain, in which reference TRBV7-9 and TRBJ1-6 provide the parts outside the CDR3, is DTGVSQNPRHKITKRGQNVTFRCDPISEHNRLYWYRQTLGQGPEFLTYFQNEAQLEKSRLLSDRFSAERPKGSFSTLEIQRTEQGDSAMYLCASGSSRDRGSPLHFGNGTRLTVT.

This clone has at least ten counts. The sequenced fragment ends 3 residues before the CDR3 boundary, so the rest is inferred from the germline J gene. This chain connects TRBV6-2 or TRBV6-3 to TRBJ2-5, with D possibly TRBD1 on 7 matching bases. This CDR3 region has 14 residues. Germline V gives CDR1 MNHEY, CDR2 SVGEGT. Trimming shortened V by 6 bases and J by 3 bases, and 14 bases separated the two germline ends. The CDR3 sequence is CASRSGGGEETQYF. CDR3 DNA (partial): TGTGCCAGCAGGAGCGGAGGGGGCGAAGAGACC.

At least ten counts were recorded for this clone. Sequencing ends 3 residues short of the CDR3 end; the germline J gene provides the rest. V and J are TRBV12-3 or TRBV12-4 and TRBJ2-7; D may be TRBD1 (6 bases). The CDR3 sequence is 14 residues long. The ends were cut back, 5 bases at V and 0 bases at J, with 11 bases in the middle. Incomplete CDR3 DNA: TGTGCCAGCAGTCCACAGGGTCACTCCTACGAG. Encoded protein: CASSPQGHSYE. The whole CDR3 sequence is CASSPQGHSYEQYF.

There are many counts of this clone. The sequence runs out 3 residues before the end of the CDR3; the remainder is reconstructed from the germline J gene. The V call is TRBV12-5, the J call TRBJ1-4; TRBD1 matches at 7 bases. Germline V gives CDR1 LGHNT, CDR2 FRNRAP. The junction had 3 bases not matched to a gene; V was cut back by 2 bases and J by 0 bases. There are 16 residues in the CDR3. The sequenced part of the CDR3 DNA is TGTGCTAGTGGTTTGTCTCAGGGGGCAACTAATGAAAAA. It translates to CASGLSQGATNEK. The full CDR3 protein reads CASGLSQGATNEKLFF.

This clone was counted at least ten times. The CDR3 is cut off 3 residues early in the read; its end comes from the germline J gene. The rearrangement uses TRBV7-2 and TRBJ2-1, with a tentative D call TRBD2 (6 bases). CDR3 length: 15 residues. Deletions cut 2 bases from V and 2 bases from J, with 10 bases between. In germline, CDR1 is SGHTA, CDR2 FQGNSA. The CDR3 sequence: CASSLLATTYNEQFF. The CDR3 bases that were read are TGTGCCAGCAGCTTACTAGCGACAACCTACAATGAG. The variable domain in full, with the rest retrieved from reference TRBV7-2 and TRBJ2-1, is GAGVSQSPSNKVTEKGKDVELRCDPISGHTALYWYRQSLGQGLEFLIYFQGNSAPDKSGLPSDRFSAERTGGSVSTLTIQRTQQEDSAVYLCASSLLATTYNEQFFGPGTRLTVL.

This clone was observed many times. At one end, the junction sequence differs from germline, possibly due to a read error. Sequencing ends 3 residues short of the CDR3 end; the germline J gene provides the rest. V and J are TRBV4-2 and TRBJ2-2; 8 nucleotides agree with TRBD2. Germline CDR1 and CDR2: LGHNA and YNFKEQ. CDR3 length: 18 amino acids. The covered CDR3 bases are TGCGCCAGCAGCCAAGGGTATGGAGCGGGAGTGGGCACCGGGGAG. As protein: CASSQGYGAGVGTGE. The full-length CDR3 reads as CASSQGYGAGVGTGELFF.

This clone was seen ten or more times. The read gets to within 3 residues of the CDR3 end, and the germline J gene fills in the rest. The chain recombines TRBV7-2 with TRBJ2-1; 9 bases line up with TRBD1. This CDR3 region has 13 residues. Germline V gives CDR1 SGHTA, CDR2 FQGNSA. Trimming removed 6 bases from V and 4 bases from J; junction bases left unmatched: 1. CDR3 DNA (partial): TGTGCCAGCAGAGGACAGGGGTACAATGAG. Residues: CASRGQGYNE. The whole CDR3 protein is CASRGQGYNEQFF.

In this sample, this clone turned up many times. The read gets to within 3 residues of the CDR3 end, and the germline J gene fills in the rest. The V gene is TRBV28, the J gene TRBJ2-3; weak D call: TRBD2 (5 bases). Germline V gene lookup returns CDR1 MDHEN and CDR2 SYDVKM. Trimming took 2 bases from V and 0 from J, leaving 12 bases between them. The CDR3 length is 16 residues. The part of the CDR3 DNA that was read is TGTGCCAGCAGTTTAGGCAGCGGAGGAAGCACAGATACG. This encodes CASSLGSGGSTDT. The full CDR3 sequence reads CASSLGSGGSTDTQYF.